The clone carrying this T cell receptor (beta chain) was counted only a few times. The antigen is undetermined. A second PCR of 7 to 11 cycles used a sample-barcoded 5' primer and a J-beta primer mix. A single record per CDR3 protein comes from TCRdb applying MiXCR to the 5' RACE reads. The sample contains 700,000 or so distinct CDR3 sequences, about 20% of which appear only once. V lost 4 bases, J lost 0 bases, and 6 bases lay in between. CDR3 size: 13 residues. The germline CDR1 and CDR2 sequences are SQVTM and ANQGSEA. The record originates from a study of blood T cells in healthy people across ages. Study overall: Through template switching, about one barcoded beta molecule was captured per two T cells, as measured in model experiments.

General study findings and limits: Diversity figures derived from one million T cells were judged to underestimate the true value.

The sample taken for sequencing was blood. This chain joins TRBV29-1 and TRBJ1-4, with D hard to call. The TCR was taken from a man aged 65-85 years in good health. This CDR3 reads CSVGSPTNEKLFF. The CDR3 nucleotides are TGCAGCGTTGGGTCGCCAACTAATGAAAAACTGTTTTTT.